Each of the 25 T cell receptor beta chains below was sequenced from the same sample in a study of response to subunit inactivated influenza vaccine (dated by TCRdb to 2017 to 2018). Library preparation was by RT-PCR. Sequencing instrument: Illumina HiSeq 2500. The public reads were reanalyzed by TCRdb: fastp trimming at Q25, MiXCR alignment, in-frame beta chains only. Records with the same CDR3 protein are collapsed into one entry carrying the most frequent genes and DNA. This sample holds 600,000 to 700,000 distinct CDR3 sequences; about 14% were observed only once. The ten largest make up approximately 7.6% of the sample. The specimen was PBMCs from blood, collected 14 to 15 days before vaccination. The receptors were sampled from a man aged 45-65 years who received an inactivated influenza vaccine. Donor details come from another sample of the same person, matched by shared clones.

This clonotype was observed a few times. The chain recombines TRBV11-2 with TRBJ2-3; D is unresolved. This CDR3 region has 11 residues. Germline V gives CDR1 SGHAT, CDR2 FQNNGV. The V gene lost 5 bases and the J gene lost 5 bases, with 5 bases spanning the gap. The CDR3 sequence is CASSAVDTQYF. The CDR3 nucleotides read TGTGCCAGCAGCGCCGTAGATACGCAGTATTTT.

This chain links TRBV7-2 with TRBJ1-5, with D perhaps TRBD1 (5 bases). V was clipped by 5 bases and J by 9 bases, with 17 bases between them. Germline-derived CDR1 and CDR2 are SGHTA and FQGNSA. CDR3 length: 14 amino acids. CDR3 bases: TGTGCCAGCAGCCCTGGGACGGCTCATGGGCCCCAGCATTTT. Its protein product is CASSPGTAHGPQHF. The entire variable domain, with the rest obtained from reference TRBV7-2 and TRBJ1-5, is as follows: GAGVSQSPSNKVTEKGKDVELRCDPISGHTALYWYRQSLGQGLEFLIYFQGNSAPDKSGLPSDRFSAERTGGSVSTLTIQRTQQEDSAVYLCASSPGTAHGPQHFGDGTRLSIL.

This clonotype was seen at least ten times. This sequence joins TRBV7-2 and TRBJ1-6, with D perhaps TRBD1 (6 bases). The CDR3 length is 18 residues. Germline V gene sequence: CDR1 SGHTA, CDR2 FQGNSA. Trimming took 0 bases from V and 7 from J, leaving 19 bases between them. The CDR3 nucleotides read TGTGCCAGCAGCTTAGCTTCGTGGCCGCGCCAGGGGAATTCACCCCTCCACTTT. Translating it yields CASSLASWPRQGNSPLHF.

The chain recombines TRBV10-3 with TRBJ2-3; TRBD2 matches at 9 bases. The CDR3 is made up of 16 amino acids. The germline V gene encodes CDR1 ENHRY and CDR2 SYGVKD. V lost 4 bases, J lost 1 base, and 6 bases stayed unmatched. CDR3: CAISAPRGGGTDTQYF. The CDR3 DNA follows: TGTGCCATCAGTGCCCCGCGGGGGGGAGGCACAGATACGCAGTATTTT.

This clonotype was picked up a small number of times. This chain connects TRBV20-1 to TRBJ1-5, with D unresolved. Germline CDR1 and CDR2: DFQATT and SNEGSKA (reference sequence). The CDR3 loop spans 12 amino acids. Trimming took off 3 bases at V and 3 bases at J, with 6 bases between the two ends. CDR3 loop: CSARATNQPQHF. CDR3 coding DNA: TGCAGTGCTAGGGCCACCAATCAGCCCCAGCATTTT.

The chain carries TRBV7-9 and TRBJ2-1; 10 bases fit TRBD2. Germline V gene data show CDR1 as SEHNR and CDR2 as FQNEAQ (reference sequence). J was trimmed by 9 bases and V by 3 bases; bases with no gene match: 5. The CDR3 has 14 residues. CDR3 DNA: TGTGCCAGCAGCTTCACTAGCGGGACGGTTGAGCAGTTCTTC. This translates into CASSFTSGTVEQFF.

This clonotype has just a few counts. The chain is built from TRBV6-2 or TRBV6-3 and TRBJ1-5; D uncertain. Germline CDR1 is MNHEY and CDR2 is SVGEGT. The CDR3 has 16 residues. V lost 2 bases and J lost 0, with 11 bases in between. In DNA, the CDR3 is TGTGCCAGCAGTTACAGAACCCGATATAGCAATCAGCCCCAGCATTTT. Encoded protein: CASSYRTRYSNQPQHF.

The chain carries TRBV7-9 and TRBJ2-7; D is ambiguous. V was clipped by 3 bases and J by 2 bases, with 11 bases between them. This CDR3 has 14 amino acids. In germline, CDR1 is SEHNR, CDR2 FQNEAQ (reference sequence). As DNA, the CDR3 is TGTGCCAGCAGCTTCACGGACCTTCCCTACGAGCAGTACTTC. This translates into CASSFTDLPYEQYF.

This clonotype occurred a few times. Written as DNA, the CDR3 is TGTGCCACCAGTGATTCAGGGGTGGGGAACTATGGCTACACCTTC. Residues: CATSDSGVGNYGYTF. The genes are TRBV24-1 and TRBJ1-2; possible D gene TRBD1, 6 bases. Trimming removed 2 bases at V and 2 bases at J, with 11 bases between. Germline V gene lookup returns CDR1 KGHDR and CDR2 SFDVKD. The CDR3 runs 15 residues.

The rearrangement uses TRBV18 and TRBJ2-1; D not certain. There are 14 residues in the CDR3. Trimming took off 2 bases at V and 4 bases at J, with 9 bases between the two ends. The germline CDR1 and CDR2 sequences are KGHSH and LQKENI. CDR3 sequence (DNA): TGTGCCAGCTCACCAAGTTCTAGATACAATGAGCAGTTCTTC. It is translated as CASSPSSRYNEQFF.

This clonotype was seen a few times. The rearrangement joins TRBV7-2 to TRBJ2-1; no clear D. The CDR3 sequence is 13 residues long. V lost 4 bases and J lost 7, with 11 bases in between. Germline V CDR1 and CDR2: SGHTA, FQGNSA. CDR3 sequence: CASSSIGINEQFF. In nucleotides, the CDR3 is TGTGCCAGCAGCTCGATTGGGATAAATGAGCAGTTCTTC.

The table lists this clonotype with a few counts. The rearrangement uses TRBV20-1 and TRBJ2-7; a possible D gene is TRBD1 (5 bases). Trimming stripped 7 bases from V and 3 bases from J, with 10 bases between. Germline loops: CDR1 DFQATT, CDR2 SNEGSKA (reference sequence). This CDR3 contains 11 residues. CDR3 protein: CSVTAGYEQYF. The CDR3 region has the DNA TGCAGTGTGACAGCAGGCTACGAGCAGTACTTC.

This clonotype occurred a few times. V usage is TRBV7-7 and J usage is TRBJ2-1; D is possibly TRBD1 (5 bases). V was trimmed by 4 bases and J by 5 bases, leaving 9 bases between them. The CDR3 runs to 13 residues. Germline lookup yields CDR1 SSHAT and CDR2 FNYEAQ (reference sequence). In DNA form, the CDR3 reads TGTGCCAGCAGCTCCCTCAGGGACAATGAGCAGTTCTTC. This sequence encodes CASSSLRDNEQFF.

This clonotype was seen more than once but under ten times. This chain connects TRBV6-4 to TRBJ2-2, with 7 bases fitting TRBD2. Germline CDR1 MRHNA, CDR2 SNTAGT. V was clipped by 5 bases and J by 3 bases; unmatched bases: 3. The CDR3 is 14 residues long. The CDR3 spells CASSRTSDTGELFF. DNA for the CDR3: TGTGCCAGCAGTCGTACTAGCGACACCGGGGAGCTGTTTTTT.

This chain uses TRBV5-1 with TRBJ2-2; D is perhaps TRBD1 or TRBD2 (5 bases each). CDR3 length: 15 amino acids. Germline V CDR1 and CDR2: SGHRS, YFSETQ. V gave up 0 bases and J gave up 3 bases, with 9 bases separating them. The CDR3 reads CASSLALGDTGELFF. CDR3 sequence (DNA): TGCGCCAGCAGCTTGGCCTTGGGGGACACCGGGGAGCTGTTTTTT.

This clonotype was seen at least ten times. J is TRBJ1-6 and V is TRBV20-1, with D hard to call. Germline V gene data show CDR1 as DFQATT and CDR2 as SNEGSKA (reference sequence). V was pared by 6 bases and J by 5 bases, with 17 bases between. This CDR3 has 15 amino acids. Here the CDR3 DNA reads TGCAGTGCGGTCAGAGAGAGGGTAAATAATTCACCCCTCCACTTT. Its protein is CSAVRERVNNSPLHF.

This clonotype was seen many times. This sequence joins TRBV18 and TRBJ2-5; a weak D match, TRBD1 (6 bases). CDR1 is KGHSH, CDR2 LQKENI, per germline. Trimming took off 4 bases at V and 2 bases at J, with 14 bases between the two ends. The CDR3 is 15 amino acids. This CDR3 reads CASSRNAGTQETQYF. The CDR3 bases are TGTGCCAGCTCACGAAACGCCGGGACACAAGAGACCCAGTACTTC. The whole variable domain, filled in from reference TRBV18 and TRBJ2-5, reads NAGVMQNPRHLVRRRGQEARLRCSPMKGHSHVYWYRQLPEEGLKFMVYLQKENIIDESGMPKERFSAEFPKEGPSILRIQQVVRGDSAAYFCASSRNAGTQETQYFGPGTRLLVL.

The chain carries TRBV6-2 or TRBV6-3 and TRBJ2-1; D may be TRBD2 (8 bases). The CDR3 runs 13 residues. Germline-derived CDR1 and CDR2 are MNHEY and SVGEGT. V lost 10 bases and J 8 bases, leaving 18 bases between the germline ends. The CDR3 sequence is CATRGGGGHEQFF. As DNA, the CDR3 is TGTGCCACCCGGGGGGGAGGGGGCCATGAGCAGTTCTTC.

This clonotype has ten or more counts. CDR3 protein: CASSPMGQVYEQYF. The CDR3, as DNA: TGTGCCAGCAGCCCCATGGGACAGGTCTACGAGCAGTACTTC. The chain has TRBV4-2 and TRBJ2-7, with 8 bases identical to TRBD1. V was clipped by 4 bases and J by 3 bases; unmatched bases: 5. Germline-derived CDR1 and CDR2 are LGHNA and YNFKEQ. The CDR3 runs to 14 residues.

The chain links TRBV11-2 to TRBJ1-1; D is unresolved. CDR1 and CDR2 (germline): SGHAT, FQNNGV. V was clipped by 7 bases and J by 0 bases, with 12 bases between them. The length of the CDR3 is 14 residues. In DNA form, the CDR3 reads TGTGCCAGCACCGGAGGAATCATGAACACTGAAGCTTTCTTT. Translating it yields CASTGGIMNTEAFF.

In its sample, this clonotype was seen many times. The chain combines TRBV7-9 with TRBJ1-1; 12 bases are shared with TRBD1. This CDR3 is built from 17 residues. The V gene end was trimmed by 0 bases and the J gene end by 0 bases; junction bases not matched to a gene: 2. Per the germline V gene, CDR1 is SEHNR and CDR2 is FQNEAQ (reference sequence). The CDR3 bases are TGTGCCAGCAGCTTAGCGGGACAGGGGGCCATGAACACTGAAGCTTTCTTT. Its protein product is CASSLAGQGAMNTEAFF.

This clonotype was seen more than once but under ten times. V and J are TRBV6-2 or TRBV6-3 and TRBJ2-7, with 7 bases aligning to TRBD1. With V trimmed by 6 bases and J by 3 bases, 8 bases remained unmatched. Germline CDR1 reads MNHEY; CDR2 reads SVGEGT. The CDR3 totals 14 residues. CDR3 sequence reads: CASSRPGQLYEQYF. The CDR3 region has the DNA TGTGCCAGCAGCCGACCGGGACAGCTCTACGAGCAGTACTTC.

This clonotype was seen a few times. The chain has TRBV12-5 and TRBJ2-5; maybe TRBD2 (5 bases). This CDR3 is 12 amino acids long. V was pared by 3 bases and J by 5 bases, with 7 bases between. Germline V gene sequence: CDR1 LGHNT, CDR2 FRNRAP. The CDR3 coding sequence is TGTGCTAGTGGTTTCGGACTGGAGACCCAGTACTTC. This sequence encodes CASGFGLETQYF. The whole variable domain, remainder taken from reference TRBV12-5 and TRBJ2-5, is DARVTQTPRHKVTEMGQEVTMRCQPILGHNTVFWYRQTMMQGLELLAYFRNRAPLDDSGMPKDRFSAEMPDATLATLKIQPSEPRDSAVYFCASGFGLETQYFGPGTRLLVL.

In its sample, this clonotype was seen a few times. This rearrangement joins TRBV15 to TRBJ2-5; possibly TRBD1 for D (5 bases). V was trimmed by 0 bases and J by 5 bases, leaving 16 bases between them. The CDR3 runs 16 residues. Germline CDR1 is LNHNV and CDR2 is YYDKDF (reference sequence). This chain's CDR3 is CATSRDLRSKGETQYF. CDR3 DNA sequence: TGTGCCACCAGCAGAGATCTTCGCAGCAAGGGGGAGACCCAGTACTTC.

V and J are TRBV29-1 and TRBJ2-1; D call uncertain. V lost 2 bases and J 8 bases, leaving 19 bases between the germline ends. This CDR3 is built from 15 residues. The V gene's germline CDR1 is SQVTM and CDR2 ANQGSEA. The DNA for the CDR3 is TGCAGCGTTGAACTGCTCGACGGCGTTCTGGATGAGCAGTTCTTC. It yields the protein CSVELLDGVLDEQFF.